This TCR beta chain was identified during a study of beta chain features in type 1 diabetes. Overall study: Healthy donors resembled patients in age, gender and cell yields.

Sorting with CD45RO/CCR7/CD25/CD127/CD95/CD27 yielded naive, central memory, regulatory and stem-like memory CD4+ cells. Purities in excess of 95% were seen in all sorted populations. This CDR3 region has 15 residues. CDR1 SEHNR and CDR2 FQNEAQ come from the germline V gene (reference sequence). J gave up 1 base and V 5 bases, and 7 bases lay outside the gene matches. The study reverse transcribed the entire isolated RNA, so it sequenced expressed TCRB transcripts. Naive, central memory and regulatory T cell samples averaged roughly 3.7 million reads. The assay was immunoSEQ multiplex PCR, and TCRdb's table has in-frame clones only and misses some. The sample has 130,000 to 150,000 clones, 6.5% to 8.5% seen once.

This chain links TRBV7-9 with TRBJ1-1; TRBD1 agrees at 7 bases. The source is a woman aged 25 to 39 in good health. Sequencing used central memory CD4+ T cells from blood. CDR3 in amino acids: CASSVTPGGNTEAFF. The CDR3 coding sequence is TGTGCCAGCAGCGTAACGCCAGGGGGGAACACTGAAGCTTTCTTT. The variable domain in full, with the rest retrieved from reference TRBV7-9 and TRBJ1-1, is DTGVSQNPRHKITKRGQNVTFRCDPISEHNRLYWYRQTLGQGPEFLTYFQNEAQLEKSRLLSDRFSAERPKGSFSTLEIQRTEQGDSAMYLCASSVTPGGNTEAFFGQGTRLTVV.